This TCR beta chain was identified during a study of blood T cell repertoires in COVID-19. Per the authors' pipeline: The assay estimated nucleated cells by amplifying reference gene primers. Libraries were prepared by immunoSEQ multiplex PCR; TCRdb keeps only in-frame clonotypes and omits some of them. V and J calls and clone size come straight from that table; D and trimming were deduced from the DNA. The data hold about 44,000 clones, with over 80% observed a single time. Between the trimmed V and J ends, which lost 7 bases and 0 bases, there was a span of 15 bases. The CDR3 consists of 15 residues. Germline CDR1 MNHEY, CDR2 SVGAGI.

This chain connects TRBV6-5 to TRBJ1-1; D remains ambiguous. Material for sequencing was peripheral blood. This receptor was identified in a human donor in a cohort sampled during active COVID-19. The CDR3 DNA follows: TGTGCCAGCACCGTTATAAGCGGCATGAACACTGAAGCTTTCTTT. Translated, it gives CASTVISGMNTEAFF.